The clone carrying this TCR beta chain turned up a few times. The data were taken from a study of response to subunit inactivated influenza vaccine. The length of the CDR3 is 15 residues. The junction had 6 bases not matched to a gene; V was cut back by 2 bases and J by 2 bases. CDR1 is MNHEY, CDR2 SVGEGT, per germline. TCRdb re-analysed the RT-PCR reads in MiXCR, keeping a single row per CDR3 protein. This sample carries more than 550,000 distinct CDR3 sequences, roughly 10% of them seen once, and the ten largest clones take about 11%. These same records also appear under a second study, on T cells expressing NK-cell markers. That publication notes: The authors generated TCR beta cDNA through 5'RACE template switching with UMIs.

The TCR sequence derives from a man aged 50 or older who received an inactivated influenza vaccine. J is TRBJ2-7 and V is TRBV6-2 or TRBV6-3; 7 nucleotides agree with TRBD2. Sequencing was performed on PBMCs from blood, taken on the day of vaccination. CDR3 loop: CASSYQRLATYEQYF. The DNA of the CDR3 is TGTGCCAGCAGTTACCAGCGACTAGCCACCTACGAGCAGTACTTC.